This TCR beta chain originates from a study of prognosis after radiotherapy for stage I lung cancer. Study as a whole: Some 14 cases involved newly diagnosed primary stage I lung tumors, and roughly five involved oligometastatic NSCLC subsequent to surgical resection of the primary tumor. SBRT was given in 3 to 5 fractions at a biologically effective dose of at least 100 Gy as radiotherapy.

The ends lost 11 bases at V and 3 bases at J; junction bases unmatched: 15. The CDR3 contains 16 residues. Per the germline V gene, CDR1 is ENHRY and CDR2 is SYGVKD. TCR beta CDR3 was amplified from genomic DNA by two-round multiplex PCR. During first-round PCR, primers specific to each TRBV and TRBJ gene were used. TCRdb re-analysed the multiplex PCR reads in MiXCR, keeping a single row per CDR3 protein. The data hold about 21,000 distinct CDR3 sequences, with 40% to 45% observed a single time. This clonotype was seen just once. The chain combines TRBV10-3 with TRBJ2-2, with 7 bases aligning to TRBD2. The sample was PBMCs, taken before or after stereotactic body radiation therapy (not recorded which). The clonotype originates from a donor at least 50 years old with non-small cell lung cancer. The CDR3 DNA sequence: TGTGCCGCACACCGCGTGGCGAGCGGGGACACCGGGGAGCTGTTTTTT. Amino acid sequence: CAAHRVASGDTGELFF.